The text below deals with one T cell receptor beta chain. The record originates from a study of shared clonotypes between healthy human individuals. Overall study: For every donor, three CD4 naive, three CD4 memory, two CD8 naive and one CD8 memory plates were used.

Measured with immunoSEQ multiplex PCR; TCRdb has only the in-frame clones, and not every one. The sample has more than 2 million clones, approximately 96% seen once. The germline V gene encodes CDR1 SNHLY and CDR2 FYNNEI. The CDR3 runs to 14 residues. V gave up 8 bases and J gave up 0 bases, with 13 bases separating them. The receptor was derived from a man in his late teens or twenties in good health. The sequencing sample was made of naive CD4+ T cells sorted from blood. The subset here: CD45RA+ positively selected. The gene calls are TRBV2 and TRBJ1-2, with D maybe TRBD1 (6 bases). The CDR3 loop is CASAEQGSNYGYTF. The DNA for the CDR3 is TGTGCCAGCGCCGAACAGGGTTCTAACTATGGCTACACCTTC.